This entry is about one TCR beta chain. The antigen remains unidentified. This entry is derived from a study of cytomegalovirus exposure and HLA in healthy donors. As for the study in general: The 110 or so validation repertoires were produced on the same platform as the roughly 720 repertoires of the first cohort. This was reported in a later analysis.

Trimming cost V 4 bases and J 4 bases, with 20 bases left between them. The germline CDR1 and CDR2 sequences are SGHDT and YYEEEE. The length of the CDR3 is 16 residues. Points from the study as a whole: Reports credit the classifier with highly specific, highly sensitive diagnosis of cytomegalovirus status. The investigators catalogued 164 TCR beta chains as cytomegalovirus-associated.

The protocol was immunoSEQ multiplex PCR, while the TCRdb copy is restricted to in-frame clones and leaves out a portion. The table records 98,000 or so clones, around 95% of them present only once. The rearrangement uses TRBV5-6 and TRBJ1-2; D gene uncertain. Sequenced material: PBMCs. The clonotype comes from a woman under 30 in good health and CMV-seronegative. CDR3 amino acids: CASSPRELWTSYGYTF. The DNA for the CDR3 is TGTGCCAGCAGCCCTCGGGAGCTATGGACCAGCTATGGCTACACCTTC. The variable domain in full, completed from reference TRBV5-6 and TRBJ1-2, reads DAGVTQSPTHLIKTRGQQVTLRCSPKSGHDTVSWYQQALGQGPQFIFQYYEEEERQRGNFPDRFSGHQFPNYSSELNVNALLLGDSALYLCASSPRELWTSYGYTFGSGTRLTVV.